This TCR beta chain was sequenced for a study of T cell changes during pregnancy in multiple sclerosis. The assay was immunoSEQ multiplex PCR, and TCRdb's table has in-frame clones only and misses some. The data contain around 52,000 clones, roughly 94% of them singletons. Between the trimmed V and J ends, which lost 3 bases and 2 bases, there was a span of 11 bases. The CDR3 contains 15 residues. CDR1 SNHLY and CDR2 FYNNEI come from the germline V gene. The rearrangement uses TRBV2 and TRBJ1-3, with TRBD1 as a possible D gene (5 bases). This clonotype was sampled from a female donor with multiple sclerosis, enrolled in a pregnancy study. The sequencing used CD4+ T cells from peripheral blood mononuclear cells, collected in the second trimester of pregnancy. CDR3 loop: CASSDAQGTGNTIYF. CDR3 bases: TGTGCCAGCAGTGATGCCCAGGGTACTGGAAACACCATATATTTT.